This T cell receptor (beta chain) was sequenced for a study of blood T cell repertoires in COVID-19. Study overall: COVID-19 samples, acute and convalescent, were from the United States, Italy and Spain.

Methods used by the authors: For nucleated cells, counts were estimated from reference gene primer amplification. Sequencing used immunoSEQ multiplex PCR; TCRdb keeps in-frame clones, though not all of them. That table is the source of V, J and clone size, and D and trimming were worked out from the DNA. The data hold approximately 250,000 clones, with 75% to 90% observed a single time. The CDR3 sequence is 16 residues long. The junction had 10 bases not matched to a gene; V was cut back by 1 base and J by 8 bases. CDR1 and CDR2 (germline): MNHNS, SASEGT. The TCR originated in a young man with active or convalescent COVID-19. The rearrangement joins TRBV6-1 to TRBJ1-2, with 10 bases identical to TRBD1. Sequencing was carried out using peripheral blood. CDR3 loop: CASSEGQGAIWRGYTF. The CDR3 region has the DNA TGTGCCAGCAGTGAAGGACAGGGGGCGATCTGGCGCGGCTACACCTTC.